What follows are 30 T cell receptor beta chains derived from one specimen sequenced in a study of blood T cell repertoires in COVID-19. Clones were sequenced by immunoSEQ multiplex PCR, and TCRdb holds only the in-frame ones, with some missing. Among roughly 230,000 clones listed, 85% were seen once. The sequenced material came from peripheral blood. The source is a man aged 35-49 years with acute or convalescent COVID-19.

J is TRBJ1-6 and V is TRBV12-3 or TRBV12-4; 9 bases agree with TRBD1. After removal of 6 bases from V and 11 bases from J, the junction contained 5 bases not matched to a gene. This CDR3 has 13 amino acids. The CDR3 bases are TGTGCCAGCAGCACAGGGGGCTCGGCACCCCTCCACTTT. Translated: CASSTGGSAPLHF.

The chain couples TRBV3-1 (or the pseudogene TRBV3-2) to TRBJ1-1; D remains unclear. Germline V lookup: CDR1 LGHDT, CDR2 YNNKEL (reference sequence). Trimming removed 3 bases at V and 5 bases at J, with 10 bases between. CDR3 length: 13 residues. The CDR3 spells CASSHPFGTEAFF. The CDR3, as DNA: TGTGCCAGCAGCCACCCCTTCGGGACTGAAGCTTTCTTT.

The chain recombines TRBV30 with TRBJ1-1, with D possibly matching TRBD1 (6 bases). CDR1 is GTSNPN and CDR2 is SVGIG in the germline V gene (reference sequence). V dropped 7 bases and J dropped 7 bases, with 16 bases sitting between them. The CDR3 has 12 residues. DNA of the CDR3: TGTGCCTACAGGGAATACCTCCGTGAAGCTTTCTTT. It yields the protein CAYREYLREAFF.

CDR3 nucleotide sequence: TGTGCCAGTACACGTAGGGACAGGGGAAGTGAAAAACTGTTTTTT. Residues: CASTRRDRGSEKLFF. The rearrangement links TRBV19 to TRBJ1-4; 10 positions agree with TRBD1. This CDR3 comprises 15 residues. J gave up 7 bases and V 7 bases, and 9 bases lay outside the gene matches. Germline V lookup: CDR1 LNHDA, CDR2 SQIVND (reference sequence). Variable domain in full (rest from reference TRBV19 and TRBJ1-4): DGGITQSPKYLFRKEGQNVTLSCEQNLNHDAMYWYRQDPGQGLRLIYYSQIVNDFQKGDIAEGYSVSREKKESFPLTVTSAQKNPTAFYLCASTRRDRGSEKLFFGSGTQLSVL.

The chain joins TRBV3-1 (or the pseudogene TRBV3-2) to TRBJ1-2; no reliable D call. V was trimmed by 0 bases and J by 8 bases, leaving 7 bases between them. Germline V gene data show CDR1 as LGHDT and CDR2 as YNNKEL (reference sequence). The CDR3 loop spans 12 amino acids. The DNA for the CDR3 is TGTGCCAGCAGCCAAGAGATCAGGGGCTACACCTTC. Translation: CASSQEIRGYTF.

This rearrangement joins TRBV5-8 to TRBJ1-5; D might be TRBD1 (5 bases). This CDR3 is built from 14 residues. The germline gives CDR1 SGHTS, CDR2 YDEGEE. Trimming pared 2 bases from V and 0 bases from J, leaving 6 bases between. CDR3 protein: CASSFRGSNQPQHF. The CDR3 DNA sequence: TGTGCCAGCAGCTTTAGGGGTAGCAATCAGCCCCAGCATTTT.

CDR3 bases: TGTGCCAGCTCACCGGGGGGACAGGGCACGGAGACCCAGTACTTC. Protein product: CASSPGGQGTETQYF. V usage is TRBV18 and J usage is TRBJ2-5; 9 nucleotides line up with TRBD1. CDR3 length equals 15 residues. Germline V gene data show CDR1 as KGHSH and CDR2 as LQKENI. Germline trimming cut 3 bases from V and 5 bases from J; bases unmatched to any gene: 7. Together with reference TRBV18 and TRBJ2-5, the CDR3 gives the full variable domain: NAGVMQNPRHLVRRRGQEARLRCSPMKGHSHVYWYRQLPEEGLKFMVYLQKENIIDESGMPKERFSAEFPKEGPSILRIQQVVRGDSAAYFCASSPGGQGTETQYFGPGTRLLVL.

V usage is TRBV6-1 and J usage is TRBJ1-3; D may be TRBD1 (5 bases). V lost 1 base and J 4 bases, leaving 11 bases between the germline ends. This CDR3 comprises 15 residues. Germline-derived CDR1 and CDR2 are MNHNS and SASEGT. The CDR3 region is CASSEGGQLGNTIYF. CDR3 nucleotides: TGTGCCAGCAGTGAAGGGGGCCAATTAGGAAACACCATATATTTT.

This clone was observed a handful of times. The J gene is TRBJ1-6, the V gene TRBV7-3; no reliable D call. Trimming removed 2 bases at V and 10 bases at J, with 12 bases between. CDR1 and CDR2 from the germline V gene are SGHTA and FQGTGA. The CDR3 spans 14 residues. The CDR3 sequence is CASSLDRGWSPLHF. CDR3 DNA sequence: TGTGCCAGCAGCTTAGACCGGGGATGGTCACCCCTCCACTTT.

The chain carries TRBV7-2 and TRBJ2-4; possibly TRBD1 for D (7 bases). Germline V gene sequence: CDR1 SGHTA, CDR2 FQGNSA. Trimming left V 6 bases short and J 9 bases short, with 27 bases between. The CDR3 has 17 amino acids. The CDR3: CASSSHGRGRLWGIQYF. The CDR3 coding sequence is TGTGCCAGCAGTTCTCACGGCAGGGGGAGGCTCTGGGGCATTCAGTACTTC.

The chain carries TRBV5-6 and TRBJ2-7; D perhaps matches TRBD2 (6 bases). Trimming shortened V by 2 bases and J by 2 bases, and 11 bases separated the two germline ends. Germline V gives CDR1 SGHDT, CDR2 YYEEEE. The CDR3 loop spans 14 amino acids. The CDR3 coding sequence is TGTGCCAGCAGCTTTGGGGGGAACCCCTACGAGCAGTACTTC. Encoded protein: CASSFGGNPYEQYF.

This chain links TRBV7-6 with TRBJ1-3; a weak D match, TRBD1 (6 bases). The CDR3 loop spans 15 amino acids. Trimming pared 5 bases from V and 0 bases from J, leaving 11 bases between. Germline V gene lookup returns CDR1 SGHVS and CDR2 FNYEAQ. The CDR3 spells CASSIRTDSGNTIYF. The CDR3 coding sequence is TGTGCCAGCAGCATACGGACAGACTCTGGAAACACCATATATTTT. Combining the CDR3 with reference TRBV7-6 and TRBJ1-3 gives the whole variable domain GAGVSQSPRYKVTKRGQDVALRCDPISGHVSLYWYRQALGQGPEFLTYFNYEAQQDKSGLPNDRFSAERPEGSISTLTIQRTEQRDSAMYRCASSIRTDSGNTIYFGEGSWLTVV.

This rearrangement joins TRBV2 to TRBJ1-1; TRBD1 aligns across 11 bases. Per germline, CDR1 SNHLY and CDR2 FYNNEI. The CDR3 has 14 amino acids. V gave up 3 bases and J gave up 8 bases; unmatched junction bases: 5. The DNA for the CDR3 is TGTGCCAGCAGTGACAGGACAGGGGGCGCCGAAGCTTTCTTT. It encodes CASSDRTGGAEAFF. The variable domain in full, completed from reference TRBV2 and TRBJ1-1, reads EPEVTQTPSHQVTQMGQEVILRCVPISNHLYFYWYRQILGQKVEFLVSFYNNEISEKSEIFDDQFSVERPDGSNFTLKIRSTKLEDSAMYFCASSDRTGGAEAFFGQGTRLTVV.

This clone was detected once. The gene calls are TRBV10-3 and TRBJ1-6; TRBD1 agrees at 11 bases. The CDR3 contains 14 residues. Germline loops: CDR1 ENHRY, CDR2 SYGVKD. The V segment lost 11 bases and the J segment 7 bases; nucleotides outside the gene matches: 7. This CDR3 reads CAVRTGGINSPLHF. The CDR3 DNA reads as TGTGCCGTCCGGACAGGGGGCATCAATTCACCCCTCCACTTT.

The CDR3 is CASSPRTGFTDTQYF. Written as DNA, the CDR3 is TGTGCCAGCAGCCCTAGGACAGGATTCACAGATACGCAGTATTTT. This chain links TRBV3-1 (or the pseudogene TRBV3-2) with TRBJ2-3, with TRBD1 identical over 7 bases. This CDR3 spans 15 amino acids. The junction had 6 bases not matched to a gene; V was cut back by 4 bases and J by 2 bases. Germline V lookup: CDR1 LGHDT, CDR2 YNNKEL (reference sequence).

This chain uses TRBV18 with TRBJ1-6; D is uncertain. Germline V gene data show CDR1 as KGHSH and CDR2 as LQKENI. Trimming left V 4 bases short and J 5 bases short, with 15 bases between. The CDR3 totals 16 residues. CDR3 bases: TGTGCCAGCTCACAGGGAATAGGAGGGAATAATTCACCCCTCCACTTT. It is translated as CASSQGIGGNNSPLHF.

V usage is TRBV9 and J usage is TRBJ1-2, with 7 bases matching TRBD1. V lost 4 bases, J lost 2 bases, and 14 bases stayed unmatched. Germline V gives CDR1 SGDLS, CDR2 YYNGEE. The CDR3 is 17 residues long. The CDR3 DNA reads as TGTGCCAGCAGCCCCAGTACCTTGGGACAGAAGAACTATGGCTACACCTTC. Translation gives CASSPSTLGQKNYGYTF. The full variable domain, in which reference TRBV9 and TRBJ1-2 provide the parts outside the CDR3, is DSGVTQTPKHLITATGQRVTLRCSPRSGDLSVYWYQQSLDQGLQFLIQYYNGEERAKGNILERFSAQQFPDLHSELNLSSLELGDSALYFCASSPSTLGQKNYGYTFGSGTRLTVV.

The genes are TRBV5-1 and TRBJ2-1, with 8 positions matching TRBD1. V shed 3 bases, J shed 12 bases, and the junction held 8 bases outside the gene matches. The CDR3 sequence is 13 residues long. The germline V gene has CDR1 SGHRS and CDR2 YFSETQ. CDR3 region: CASSYGQGSGQFF. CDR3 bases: TGCGCCAGCAGCTACGGACAGGGATCGGGGCAGTTCTTC.

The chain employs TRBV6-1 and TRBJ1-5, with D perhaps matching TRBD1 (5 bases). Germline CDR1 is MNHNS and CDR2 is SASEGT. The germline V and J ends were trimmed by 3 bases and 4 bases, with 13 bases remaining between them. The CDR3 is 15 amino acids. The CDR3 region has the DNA TGTGCCAGCAGTGATGGGGCCATTAGGAATCAGCCCCAGCATTTT. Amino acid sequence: CASSDGAIRNQPQHF.

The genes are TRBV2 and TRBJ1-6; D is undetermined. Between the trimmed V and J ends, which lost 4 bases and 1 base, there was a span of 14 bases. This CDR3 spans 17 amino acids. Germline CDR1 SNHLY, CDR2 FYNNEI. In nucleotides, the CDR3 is TGTGCCAGCAGTGGTCACCCACCGGGGTCCTATAATTCACCCCTCCACTTT. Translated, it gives CASSGHPPGSYNSPLHF. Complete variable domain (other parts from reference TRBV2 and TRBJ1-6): EPEVTQTPSHQVTQMGQEVILRCVPISNHLYFYWYRQILGQKVEFLVSFYNNEISEKSEIFDDQFSVERPDGSNFTLKIRSTKLEDSAMYFCASSGHPPGSYNSPLHFGNGTRLTVT.

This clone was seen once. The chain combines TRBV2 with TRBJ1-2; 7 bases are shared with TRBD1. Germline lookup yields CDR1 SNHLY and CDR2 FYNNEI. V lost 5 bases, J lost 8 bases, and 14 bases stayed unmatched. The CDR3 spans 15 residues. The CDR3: CASSTRSTGFGGYTF. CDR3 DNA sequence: TGTGCCAGCAGTACCCGCTCGACAGGGTTCGGGGGCTACACCTTC.

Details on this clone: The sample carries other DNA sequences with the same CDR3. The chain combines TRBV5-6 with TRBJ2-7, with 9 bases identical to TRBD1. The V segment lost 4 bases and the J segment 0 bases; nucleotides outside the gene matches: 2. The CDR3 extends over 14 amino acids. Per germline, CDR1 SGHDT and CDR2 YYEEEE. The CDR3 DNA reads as TGTGCCAGCAGCCCGGGACAGGGCTCCTACGAGCAGTACTTC. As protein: CASSPGQGSYEQYF.

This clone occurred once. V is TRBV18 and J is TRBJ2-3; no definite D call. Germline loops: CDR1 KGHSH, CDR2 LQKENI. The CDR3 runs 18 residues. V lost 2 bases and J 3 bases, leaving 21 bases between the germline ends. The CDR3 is CASSPAFQAPSETDTQYF. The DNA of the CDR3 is TGTGCCAGCTCACCAGCCTTCCAGGCCCCGAGTGAGACAGATACGCAGTATTTT.

CDR3 in amino acids: CASSQSVLLVGYTF. Written as DNA, the CDR3 is TGTGCCAGCAGCCAGTCGGTACTCCTAGTTGGCTACACCTTC. V gene TRBV3-1 (or the pseudogene TRBV3-2) combines with J gene TRBJ1-2; D gene ambiguous. V was clipped by 3 bases and J by 7 bases, with 15 bases between them. CDR1 and CDR2 (germline): LGHDT, YNNKEL (reference sequence). The CDR3 has 14 residues.

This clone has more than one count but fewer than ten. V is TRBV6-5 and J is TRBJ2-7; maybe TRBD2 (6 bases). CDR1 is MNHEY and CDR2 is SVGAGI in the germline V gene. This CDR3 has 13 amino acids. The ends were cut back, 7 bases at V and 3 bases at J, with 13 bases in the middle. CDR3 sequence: CASTFGGNYEQYF. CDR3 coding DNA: TGTGCCAGCACCTTCGGAGGGAACTACGAGCAGTACTTC.

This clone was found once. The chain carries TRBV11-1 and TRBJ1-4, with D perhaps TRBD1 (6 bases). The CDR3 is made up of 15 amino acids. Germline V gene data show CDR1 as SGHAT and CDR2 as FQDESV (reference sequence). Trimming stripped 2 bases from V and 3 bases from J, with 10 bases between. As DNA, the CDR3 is TGTGCCAGCAGCTTACCAGGGGCAGCTAATGAAAAACTGTTTTTT. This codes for CASSLPGAANEKLFF.

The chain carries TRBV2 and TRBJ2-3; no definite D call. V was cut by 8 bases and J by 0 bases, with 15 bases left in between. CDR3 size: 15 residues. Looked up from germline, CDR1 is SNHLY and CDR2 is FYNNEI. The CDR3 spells CASAAVSSSTDTQYF. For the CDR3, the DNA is TGTGCCAGCGCCGCAGTGTCTTCTAGCACAGATACGCAGTATTTT.

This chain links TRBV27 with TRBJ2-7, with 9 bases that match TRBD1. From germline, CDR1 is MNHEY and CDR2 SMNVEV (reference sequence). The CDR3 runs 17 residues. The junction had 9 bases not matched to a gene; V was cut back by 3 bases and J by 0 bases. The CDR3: CASSFSGTGLSSYEQYF. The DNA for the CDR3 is TGTGCCAGCAGTTTCTCCGGGACAGGGCTAAGCTCCTACGAGCAGTACTTC.

The CDR3 sequence: CASRPGGTDTQYF. The CDR3 DNA reads as TGTGCCAGCAGGCCGGGAGGGACAGATACGCAGTATTTT. The chain uses TRBV3-1 (or the pseudogene TRBV3-2) and TRBJ2-3; 8 nucleotides line up with TRBD2. The CDR3 runs to 13 residues. Trimming cost V 6 bases and J 3 bases; bases outside gene matches: 2. CDR1 is LGHDT, CDR2 YNNKEL, per germline (reference sequence).

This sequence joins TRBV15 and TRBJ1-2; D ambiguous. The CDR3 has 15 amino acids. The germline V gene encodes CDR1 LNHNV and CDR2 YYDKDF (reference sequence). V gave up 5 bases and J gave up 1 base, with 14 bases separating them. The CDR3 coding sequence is TGTGCCACCAGCGCTCGAAGCAGGCTTAACTATGGCTACACCTTC. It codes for CATSARSRLNYGYTF.